This TCR beta chain was recorded in a study of blood T cells in healthy people across ages. Through a sample-barcoded 5' primer and a J-beta primer mix, a second PCR was run for roughly 7 to 11 cycles. TCRdb used MiXCR to reprocess the 5' RACE reads, holding one entry per CDR3 protein. The data contain under 1 million distinct CDR3 sequences, under 45% of them singletons. The CDR3 runs to 14 residues. The ends were cut back, 8 bases at V and 6 bases at J, with 20 bases in the middle. CDR1 MNHEY and CDR2 SVGAGI come from the germline V gene. This clonotype is a singleton in its sample. The chain has TRBV6-5 and TRBJ2-7; D might be TRBD1 (7 bases). The TCR was taken from a man aged 55-75 years in good health. Input material: blood. The CDR3 loop is CASSPVGQGGEQYF. CDR3 in DNA: TGTGCCAGCTCACCGGTGGGCCAGGGGGGCGAGCAGTACTTC.